This passage covers 20 T cell receptor beta chains from one sample sequenced in a study of breast tumors, draining lymph nodes, adjacent tissues. Breast cancer patients provided tissue from their axillary draining lymph nodes. Each CDR3 protein gets one entry after TCRdb re-called the multiplex PCR reads with MiXCR. Of about 140,000 distinct CDR3 sequences listed, 20% to 25% are singletons. The sample comprised axillary lymph node tissue. Receptor source: a female donor with breast cancer. Some clones in this sample may be carry-over from other donors' samples.

In this sample, this clonotype turned up a few times. The V and J genes are TRBV14 and TRBJ2-5; the D is unclear. The CDR3 totals 12 residues. With 3 bases removed from V and 5 bases from J, the gap between germline ends came to 7 bases. The germline gives CDR1 SGHDN, CDR2 FVKESK. The CDR3 loop reads CASSQGYETQYF. As DNA, the CDR3 is TGTGCCAGCAGCCAGGGTTACGAGACCCAGTACTTC.

This clonotype came up many times. The V gene is TRBV12-3 or TRBV12-4, the J gene TRBJ1-5; D is ambiguous. Between the trimmed V and J ends, which lost 5 bases and 9 bases, there was a span of 5 bases. This CDR3 has 10 residues. The CDR3 DNA follows: TGTGCCAGCAGTCCCCGGCCCCAGCATTTT. Translating it yields CASSPRPQHF.

Only a few counts were recorded for this clonotype. The rearrangement uses TRBV6-5 and TRBJ2-5, with 9 nucleotides matching TRBD2. Germline assignment: CDR1 MNHEY and CDR2 SVGAGI. The CDR3 extends over 16 amino acids. With V trimmed by 2 bases and J by 2 bases, 6 bases remained unmatched. CDR3 sequence: CASSYGSSGEQETQYF. As DNA, the CDR3 is TGTGCCAGCAGTTACGGTTCTAGCGGGGAACAAGAGACCCAGTACTTC.

This clonotype was observed at least ten times. The rearrangement links TRBV7-3 to TRBJ2-1, with D tentatively TRBD1 (6 bases). This CDR3 spans 15 amino acids. V was cut by 6 bases and J by 3 bases, with 15 bases left in between. Germline V CDR1 and CDR2: SGHTA, FQGTGA. CDR3 DNA: TGTGCCAGCAGGCTTTGGGGGCGGATCTACAATGAGCAGTTCTTC. Translation: CASRLWGRIYNEQFF.

The table lists this clonotype with a few counts. The rearrangement joins TRBV30 to TRBJ2-1, with D possibly matching TRBD2 (5 bases). The CDR3 is made up of 12 amino acids. The germline V and J ends were trimmed by 3 bases and 10 bases, with 13 bases remaining between them. Germline values: CDR1 GTSNPN, CDR2 SVGIG (reference sequence). CDR3 sequence reads: CAWSPTGKEQFF. CDR3 nucleotide sequence: TGTGCCTGGAGCCCCACGGGGAAGGAGCAGTTCTTC.

This clonotype was detected many times. The chain joins TRBV9 to TRBJ1-3; D is unresolved. This CDR3 spans 16 amino acids. V shed 4 bases and J shed 0 bases, with 14 bases lying between them. Looked up from germline, CDR1 is SGDLS and CDR2 is YYNGEE. The CDR3 is CASSTNPGRSGNTIYF. The CDR3 region has the DNA TGTGCCAGCAGCACCAATCCCGGGCGCTCTGGAAACACCATATATTTT.

The chain uses TRBV11-2 and TRBJ1-2; D is possibly TRBD1 (5 bases). CDR3 size: 14 residues. Germline V gene sequence: CDR1 SGHAT, CDR2 FQNNGV. V was cut by 8 bases and J by 2 bases, with 15 bases left in between. CDR3 sequence (DNA): TGTGCCAGCCGAGGGCAGGGACGAAACTATGGCTACACCTTC. Translating it yields CASRGQGRNYGYTF.

This clonotype was counted many times. This chain joins TRBV5-4 and TRBJ2-1; 9 positions match TRBD2. V trimming: 4 bases; J trimming: 1 base; junction bases outside the gene matches: 3. The germline gives CDR1 SGHNT, CDR2 YYREEE (reference sequence). This CDR3 contains 15 residues. The CDR3 region is CASSALAGSYNEQFF. The CDR3 DNA reads TGTGCCAGCAGCGCACTAGCGGGTTCCTACAATGAGCAGTTCTTC.

This clonotype has a count of ten or more. This chain connects TRBV19 to TRBJ2-1; 8 bases align to TRBD2. The CDR3 contains 14 residues. After removal of 8 bases from V and 7 bases from J, the junction contained 10 bases not matched to a gene. The germline V gene encodes CDR1 LNHDA and CDR2 SQIVND (reference sequence). CDR3 sequence reads: CASGSGSRENEQFF. CDR3 coding DNA: TGTGCCAGTGGGAGCGGGAGTAGGGAAAATGAGCAGTTCTTC.

This clonotype was recorded at least ten times. V gene TRBV28 combines with J gene TRBJ2-5; 10 bases map to TRBD1. V was clipped by 6 bases and J by 2 bases; unmatched bases: 3. This CDR3 has 14 residues. CDR1 is MDHEN, CDR2 SYDVKM, per germline. The CDR3 DNA follows: TGTGCCAGCAGCCGGGGACAGGGGCAAGAGACCCAGTACTTC. Translating gives CASSRGQGQETQYF.

This clonotype was recorded at least ten times. The chain couples TRBV5-6 to TRBJ2-7; TRBD1 might be the D (6 bases). The V end lost 4 bases, the J end lost 2 bases, and 13 bases lay between the germline ends. The CDR3 is made up of 14 amino acids. Germline lookup yields CDR1 SGHDT and CDR2 YYEEEE. The CDR3 is CASSRSDRPYEQYF. The CDR3 nucleotides read TGTGCCAGCAGCCGTTCAGACAGGCCCTACGAGCAGTACTTC. The variable domain in full, with the rest retrieved from reference TRBV5-6 and TRBJ2-7, is DAGVTQSPTHLIKTRGQQVTLRCSPKSGHDTVSWYQQALGQGPQFIFQYYEEEERQRGNFPDRFSGHQFPNYSSELNVNALLLGDSALYLCASSRSDRPYEQYFGPGTRLTVT.

This clonotype was seen at least ten times. The genes are TRBV9 and TRBJ2-3; 10 nucleotides agree with TRBD2. CDR3 length: 17 residues. Germline V lookup: CDR1 SGDLS, CDR2 YYNGEE. With V trimmed by 5 bases and J by 0 bases, 9 bases remained unmatched. CDR3 nucleotide sequence: TGTGCCAGCAGTAGGACTAGCGGAGCCCCTAGCACAGATACGCAGTATTTT. Translating gives CASSRTSGAPSTDTQYF. Filled out from reference TRBV9 and TRBJ2-3, the complete variable domain reads DSGVTQTPKHLITATGQRVTLRCSPRSGDLSVYWYQQSLDQGLQFLIQYYNGEERAKGNILERFSAQQFPDLHSELNLSSLELGDSALYFCASSRTSGAPSTDTQYFGPGTRLTVL.

This clonotype occurred a few times. The V and J genes are TRBV18 and TRBJ2-5; no definite D call. Germline CDR1 is KGHSH and CDR2 is LQKENI. V dropped 2 bases and J dropped 1 base, with 5 bases sitting between them. This CDR3 spans 13 amino acids. The CDR3 spells CASSPASQETQYF. The CDR3, as DNA: TGTGCCAGCTCACCAGCTAGCCAAGAGACCCAGTACTTC.

This clonotype was recorded a few times. The V and J genes are TRBV9 and TRBJ2-1; D remains unclear. V was clipped by 2 bases and J by 2 bases, with 5 bases between them. Germline CDR1 reads SGDLS; CDR2 reads YYNGEE. The CDR3 is 13 amino acids. Here the CDR3 DNA reads TGTGCCAGCAGCGTGGGCCCCTACAATGAGCAGTTCTTC. Translation gives CASSVGPYNEQFF.

A word on this clonotype: The conserved closing phenylalanine or tryptophan is absent in this CDR3, likely reflecting a read error. This chain joins TRBV12-3 or TRBV12-4 and TRBJ2-2; 12 positions agree with TRBD2. The CDR3 covers 14 residues. After removal of 6 bases from V and 7 bases from J, the junction contained 3 bases not matched to a gene. The CDR3 sequence is CASRLAGGIGELFV. The CDR3 nucleotides read TGTGCCAGCAGACTAGCGGGAGGAATCGGGGAGCTGTTTGTT.

Turning to this clonotype: This may be a read error: a much more frequent sequence differs by one nucleotide. V and J are TRBV5-1 and TRBJ2-7; the D is unclear. Germline V gives CDR1 SGHRS, CDR2 YFSETQ. The CDR3 is 14 residues long. V dropped 4 bases and J dropped 0 bases, with 11 bases sitting between them. CDR3 residues: CASSPDGSSYEQYF. CDR3 DNA: TGCGCCAGCAGCCCCGACGGGTCCTCCTACGAGCAGTACTTC. Full variable domain (missing parts from reference TRBV5-1 and TRBJ2-7): KAGVTQTPRYLIKTRGQQVTLSCSPISGHRSVSWYQQTPGQGLQFLFEYFSETQRNKGNFPGRFSGRQFSNSRSEMNVSTLELGDSALYLCASSPDGSSYEQYFGPGTRLTVT.

This clonotype was detected ten times or more. This chain links TRBV11-3 with TRBJ2-6; 10 bases are shared with TRBD1. After removal of 7 bases from V and 4 bases from J, the junction contained 10 bases not matched to a gene. Germline-derived CDR1 and CDR2 are SGHNT and YENEEA. This CDR3 contains 17 residues. CDR3 bases: TGTGCCAGCACCCTAGGGACAGGGGCGCGGGGGGCCAACGTCCTGACTTTC. This translates into CASTLGTGARGANVLTF.

This clonotype has just a few counts. This sequence joins TRBV5-4 and TRBJ2-5, with D perhaps TRBD2 (7 bases). Germline-derived CDR1 and CDR2 are SGHNT and YYREEE (reference sequence). The CDR3 consists of 16 residues. The V end was cut by 0 bases, the J end by 7 bases, with 19 bases between. The CDR3: CASSLGGAKGGGTQYF. CDR3 DNA: TGTGCCAGCAGCTTGGGGGGGGCGAAGGGGGGGGGGACCCAGTACTTC.

This clonotype has ten or more counts. The chain uses TRBV30 and TRBJ1-6; 9 nucleotides match TRBD1. V gave up 4 bases and J gave up 7 bases; unmatched junction bases: 8. CDR1 and CDR2 from the germline V gene are GTSNPN and SVGIG (reference sequence). The CDR3 length is 15 residues. The chain's CDR3 is CAWTPGQGENSPLHF. CDR3 DNA sequence: TGTGCCTGGACCCCGGGACAGGGTGAAAATTCACCCCTCCACTTT.

This clonotype came up many times. The chain is built from TRBV9 and TRBJ2-2; 9 positions agree with TRBD1. Germline loops: CDR1 SGDLS, CDR2 YYNGEE. This CDR3 spans 15 amino acids. J lost 1 base, V lost 4 bases, and 2 bases had no gene match. The CDR3 sequence: CASSPGQGNTGELFF. The CDR3 DNA reads TGTGCCAGCAGCCCGGGACAGGGGAACACCGGGGAGCTGTTTTTT.